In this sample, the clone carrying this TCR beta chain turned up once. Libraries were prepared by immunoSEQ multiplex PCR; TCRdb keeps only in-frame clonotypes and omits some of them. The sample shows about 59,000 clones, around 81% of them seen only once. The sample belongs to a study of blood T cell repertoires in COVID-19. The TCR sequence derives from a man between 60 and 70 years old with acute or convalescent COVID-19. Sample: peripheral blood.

The CDR3 region has the DNA TGTGCCAGCAGCTTGGGCCAGGGTTATGAAAAACTGTTTTTT. Encoded protein: CASSLGQGYEKLFF. The chain employs TRBV7-8 and TRBJ1-4; perhaps TRBD1 as D (5 bases). The CDR3 covers 14 residues. Trimming took off 3 bases at V and 6 bases at J, with 11 bases between the two ends. Germline V gene data show CDR1 as SGHVS and CDR2 as FQNEAQ.